This entry describes one T cell receptor (beta chain). What antigen it recognizes has not been identified. No base qualities exist here, and no much larger clone lies one base off it. From cysteine to phenylalanine, the CDR3 is 14 amino acids long. Only CDR3 DNA remains: 42 bases, in frame from the first base. The germline ends are 12 bases apart after V is trimmed by 5 bases and J by 4 bases. From a lookup of the germline V gene, CDR1 and CDR2 are SGHNT and YENEEA. This sample stems from a study of blood T cell repertoires in COVID-19 (dated by TCRdb to 2020 to 2022). Background for the entire study: Samples from collaborators originated in the United States, Italy and Spain and spanned both the acute and convalescent phases of COVID-19. The prospective study material was composed of cDNA or gDNA derived from T cells, B-cell-depleted T cells, or PBMCs. Deeply sampled blood TCRbeta repertoires from subjects exposed to, actively infected with, or recovered from COVID-19 were included in the dataset. A freely available public database, intended as a resource for researchers studying the immune response to SARS-CoV-2, is where the repertoires were released. Samples came from the ongoing ImmuneRACE study (first 160 participants) plus 1,254 subjects from 6 global collaborators. Sample metadata almost always included a de-identified subject ID, COVID-19 status, age in years and sex. Where available, HLA class I and class II types were obtained from metadata supplied by the sample provider rather than from assay-based typing. Broader findings and caveats from the paper: The quantity of clinical and demographic metadata differed by source and by participant and was supplied without curation.

TCRbeta CDR3 regions were amplified from genomic DNA using the immunoSEQ Assay, a bias-controlled multiplex PCR. In the source study's methods: The number of nucleated cells in each sample was estimated by amplification of reference gene primers within the assay. To quantify the absolute abundance of each unique TCRbeta CDR3 rearrangement, sequence reads were collapsed and filtered. For each sample, productive Simpson clonality was calculated by taking the square root of Simpson's diversity index across productive rearrangements. The table comes from immuneACCESS by way of TCRdb, which keeps in-frame sequences with V and J called. Part of the clones is missing from these tables; in studies checked, under half for an unresolved V gene and the rest for unknown reasons. For V, J and clone size, that table is used; D and trimming come from the DNA. Counted in this sample were over 140,000 clones; 80% to 85% of them appeared once. Of the sample, 4% is held by the ten largest clones.

Each collaborating institution followed its own protocols to collect whole blood in K2EDTA tubes. For TCRbeta analysis, collaborator samples were shipped as frozen whole blood, as isolated PBMCs, or as DNA extracted from either sample type. Sequencing used peripheral blood. The chain couples TRBV11-3 to TRBJ2-1; no D gene is confidently identified. The receptor was derived from an older woman with acute or convalescent COVID-19. The base sequence is TGTGCCAGCAGCCCCTCTGTATCTTACAATGAGCAGTTCTTC. The encoded protein is CASSPSVSYNEQFF.